This T cell receptor beta chain was documented in a study of T cell responses to AZD1222 COVID-19 vaccine. Study-level points and caveats: Nearly half of spike-specific TCRs reportedly target variant regions that are unmutated in the B.1.351 and B.1.1.7 variants.

Data came from immunoSEQ multiplex PCR; TCRdb stores just in-frame clones and leaves some out. The data contain over 150,000 clones, around nine tenths of them singletons. In this sample, this clone turned up many times. Its antigen is still unknown. Trimming shortened V by 5 bases and J by 8 bases, and 12 bases separated the two germline ends. The germline V gene encodes CDR1 SGHVS and CDR2 FQNEAQ. The CDR3 runs to 12 residues. V and J are TRBV7-8 and TRBJ1-2; D is uncertain. The TCR was taken from an adult who received the AZD1222 COVID-19 vaccine. Material: peripheral blood, obtained 28 days after the second AZD1222 dose. The CDR3 DNA sequence: TGTGCCAGCAGCATCCTAGGAGGCGGCTACACCTTC. It is translated as CASSILGGGYTF.